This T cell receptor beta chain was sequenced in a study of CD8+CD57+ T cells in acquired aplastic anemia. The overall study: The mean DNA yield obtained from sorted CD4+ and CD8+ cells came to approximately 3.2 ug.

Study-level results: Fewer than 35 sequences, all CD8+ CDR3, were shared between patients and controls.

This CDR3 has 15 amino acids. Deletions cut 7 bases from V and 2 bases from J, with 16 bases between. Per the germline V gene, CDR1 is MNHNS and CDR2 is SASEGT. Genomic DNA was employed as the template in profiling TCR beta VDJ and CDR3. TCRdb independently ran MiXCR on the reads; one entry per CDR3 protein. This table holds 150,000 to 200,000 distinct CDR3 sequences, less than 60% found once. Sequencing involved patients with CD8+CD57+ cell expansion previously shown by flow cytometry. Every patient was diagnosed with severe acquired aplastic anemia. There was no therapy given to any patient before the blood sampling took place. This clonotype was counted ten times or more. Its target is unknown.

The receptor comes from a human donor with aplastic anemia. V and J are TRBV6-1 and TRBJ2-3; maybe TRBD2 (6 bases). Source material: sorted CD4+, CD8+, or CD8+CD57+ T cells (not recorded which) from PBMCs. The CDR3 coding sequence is TGTGCCAGCAACGGGGGACTTCTCCCCACAGATACGCAGTATTTT. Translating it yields CASNGGLLPTDTQYF.